A selection of T cell receptor beta chains follows, all from one sample in a study of shared clonotypes between healthy human individuals. This table comes from immunoSEQ multiplex PCR, and its TCRdb copy is limited to in-frame clones, with some not included. Of about 700,000 clones listed, around 74% are singletons. The source material was memory CD4+ T cells sorted from blood. The source of these receptors is a young woman in good health. Each CDR3 is given with its conserved first and last residue. D genes are given only for firm matches. Rows may omit the clone size; those that give it use once, few, many or a size class.

>-|TRBV28|20|-|TRBJ1-4
CASSLGLRWGRKSTNEKLFF
TGTGCCAGCAGTTTAGGTCTTCGGTGGGGCCGAAAATCGACTAATGAAAAACTGTTTTTT
>-|TRBV19|16|TRBD1|TRBJ2-2
CAIQDRDGPDTGELFF
TGTGCCATCCAAGACAGGGATGGGCCCGACACCGGGGAGCTGTTTTTT
>-|TRBV28|12|-|TRBJ2-7
CASSLSWSEQYF
TGTGCCAGCAGTTTATCCTGGTCCGAGCAGTACTTC
>once|TRBV7-2|17|TRBD2|TRBJ2-3
CASSLSAVAGLADTQYF
TGTGCCAGCAGCTTAAGTGCGGTAGCGGGGCTTGCAGATACGCAGTATTTT
>-|TRBV5-1|15|TRBD1|TRBJ2-7
CASSLEGTGGDEQYF
TGCGCCAGCAGCTTGGAGGGGACAGGGGGCGACGAGCAGTACTTC
>-|TRBV28|14|-|TRBJ2-1
CASRTATPLNEQFF
TGTGCCAGCAGAACCGCGACCCCGTTGAATGAGCAGTTCTTC
>-|TRBV5-1|14|-|TRBJ2-5
CASSWGDNSETQYF
TGCGCCAGCAGCTGGGGGGACAATTCGGAGACCCAGTACTTC
>-|TRBV5-8|15|TRBD1|TRBJ2-7
CASSSGTGDTYEQYF
TGTGCCAGCAGCTCCGGGACAGGGGATACCTACGAGCAGTACTTC
>-|TRBV6-1|15|TRBD1|TRBJ1-2
CASSAYQGQAYGYTF
TGTGCCAGCAGTGCGTATCAAGGACAGGCCTATGGCTACACCTTC
>-|TRBV6-1|14|-|TRBJ1-3
CASHPSFAGNTIYF
TGTGCCAGCCACCCTTCTTTCGCTGGAAACACCATATATTTT
>-|TRBV14|16|-|TRBJ2-1
CASSQVRGSSYNEQFF
TGTGCCAGCAGCCAAGTACGGGGAAGCTCCTACAATGAGCAGTTCTTC
>-|TRBV2|16|-|TRBJ2-1
CASSSLLGIVRNEQFF
TGTGCCAGCAGCTCCCTTCTAGGGATAGTTCGGAATGAGCAGTTCTTC
>-|TRBV5-1|15|TRBD1|TRBJ2-3
CASASGGTSTDTQYF
TGCGCCAGCGCCTCAGGGGGCACAAGCACAGATACGCAGTATTTT
>-|TRBV28|14|TRBD1|TRBJ1-4
CASITGTGSGKLFF
TGTGCCAGCATAACCGGGACAGGGAGTGGAAAACTGTTTTTT
>-|TRBV2|16|TRBD2|TRBJ2-1
CASSEELAGGQGEQFF
TGTGCCAGCAGTGAAGAACTAGCGGGAGGGCAAGGGGAGCAGTTCTTC
>-|TRBV10-1|15|TRBD2|TRBJ2-1
CASSESLAGGNEQFF
TGCGCCAGCAGTGAATCACTAGCGGGAGGGAATGAGCAGTTCTTC
>-|TRBV7-9|14|TRBD2|TRBJ2-1
CASSGDLAGIAQFF
TGTGCCAGCAGCGGCGACCTAGCGGGAATTGCGCAGTTCTTC
>-|TRBV7-9|15|TRBD2|TRBJ2-3
CASTIGAGATDTQYF
TGTGCCAGCACCATTGGGGCGGGAGCAACAGATACGCAGTATTTT
>-|TRBV6-1|13|-|TRBJ2-1
CAGQRAGSNEQFF
TGTGCCGGACAGCGGGCAGGGAGCAATGAGCAGTTCTTC
>once|TRBV18|15|TRBD1|TRBJ2-1
CASSTSSGTENEQFF
TGTGCCAGCTCAACTAGTTCCGGGACAGAAAATGAGCAGTTCTTC
>-|TRBV4-2|15|-|TRBJ2-5
CASSQDQDSSVSQYF
TGTGCCAGCAGCCAAGATCAGGACTCCTCAGTTTCCCAGTACTTC